A single sample gave rise to the 27 T cell receptor beta chains below, sequenced in a study of T-cell reconstitution after alpha-beta-depleted transplantation in children. Molecular barcoding with unique molecular identifiers was used for the TCRbeta library. Using its own MiXCR run on the PCR reads, TCRdb lists one record per CDR3 protein. The repertoire has about 610,000 distinct CDR3 sequences, 20% to 30% of them found once; the top ten carry around a third. The sequencing here drew on PBMCs, taken before TCRalphabeta/CD19-depleted stem cell transplant. These receptors were taken from a boy under two years old with Wiskott-Aldrich syndrome, due to receive a stem cell transplant.

The chain uses TRBV12-3 or TRBV12-4 and TRBJ2-3; D not certain. The CDR3 is made up of 12 amino acids. V lost 4 bases, J lost 8 bases, and 10 bases lay in between. The CDR3 nucleotides read TGTGCCAGCAGTTACCAGACCTTTACGCAGTATTTT. Encoded protein: CASSYQTFTQYF.

There are many counts of this clonotype. This rearrangement joins TRBV7-3 to TRBJ2-1, with TRBD1 identical over 7 bases. Trimming cost V 3 bases and J 1 base; bases outside gene matches: 3. CDR3 length equals 15 residues. Germline lookup yields CDR1 SGHTA and CDR2 FQGTGA. CDR3 bases: TGTGCCAGCAGCTTCAGACAGGGTTCCTACAATGAGCAGTTCTTC. This encodes CASSFRQGSYNEQFF.

CDR3 DNA: TGTGCCAGCAGTTACTCAGGAGGGACGGATGAGCAGTTCTTC. Residues: CASSYSGGTDEQFF. The J gene is TRBJ2-1, the V gene TRBV6-5; D is possibly TRBD2 (6 bases). The CDR3 runs 14 residues. CDR1 MNHEY and CDR2 SVGAGI come from the germline V gene. The V end lost 0 bases, the J end lost 8 bases, and 11 bases lay between the germline ends.

A few counts support this clonotype. CDR3 protein: CASRVTNEKLFF. The CDR3 nucleotides are TGTGCCAGCAGGGTAACTAATGAAAAACTGTTTTTT. The chain recombines TRBV21-1 with TRBJ1-4. TRBV21-1 has pseudogene status. CDR3 length: 12 residues.

J is TRBJ2-1 and V is TRBV5-1; 7 bases line up with TRBD2. Per germline, CDR1 SGHRS and CDR2 YFSETQ. Losses at the gene ends were 2 bases for V and 7 bases for J; bases not matched to a gene: 6. This CDR3 has 14 amino acids. CDR3 sequence reads: CASSFGRERNEQFF. DNA of the CDR3: TGCGCCAGCAGCTTCGGGCGGGAGAGGAATGAGCAGTTCTTC.

The rearrangement joins TRBV20-1 to TRBJ2-7; TRBD1 or TRBD2 may be the D gene (6 bases each). Germline assignment: CDR1 DFQATT and CDR2 SNEGSKA (reference sequence). Trimming stripped 7 bases from V and 0 bases from J, with 16 bases between. The CDR3 is 14 residues long. CDR3 nucleotides: TGCAGTGGGGGGGCGGGATCCTCCTCCTACGAGCAGTACTTC. Translating it yields CSGGAGSSSYEQYF.

This clonotype occurred a few times. The rearrangement joins TRBV4-1 to TRBJ1-1; TRBD1 might be the D (5 bases). Trimming shortened V by 3 bases and J by 6 bases, and 14 bases separated the two germline ends. The CDR3 length is 14 residues. Germline CDR1 MGHRA, CDR2 YSYEKL. In DNA, the CDR3 is TGCGCCAGCAGCCAGGGGCAGGGCCTGGCTGAAGCTTTCTTT. Protein: CASSQGQGLAEAFF.

This clonotype was seen more than once but under ten times. The chain uses TRBV20-1 and TRBJ2-1; D remains unclear. The germline CDR1 and CDR2 sequences are DFQATT and SNEGSKA (reference sequence). The V end lost 4 bases, the J end lost 0 bases, and 10 bases lay between the germline ends. The CDR3 totals 14 residues. The CDR3 bases are TGCAGTGCTATCGACATGAGCTCCTACAATGAGCAGTTCTTC. It encodes CSAIDMSSYNEQFF.

This clonotype has only a few counts. The genes are TRBV11-2 and TRBJ2-1, with 9 bases aligning to TRBD2. Germline assignment: CDR1 SGHAT and CDR2 FQNNGV. V was clipped by 2 bases and J by 8 bases; unmatched bases: 7. The CDR3 runs to 15 residues. CDR3 coding DNA: TGTGCCAGCAGCTTATTGTTAGCGGGAGTAGATGAGCAGTTCTTC. Translating it yields CASSLLLAGVDEQFF.

The chain uses TRBV1 and TRBJ2-2; the table calls TRBD2, which could not be checked here. TRBV1 is a listed pseudogene. CDR3 length: 19 residues. DNA for the CDR3: TGCACCAGCAGCCAACCGGGACTAGCGGGATTATTGGACACCGGGGAGCTGTTTTTT. Translation: CTSSQPGLAGLLDTGELFF.

V usage is TRBV3-1 and J usage is TRBJ2-5; D gene ambiguous. Trimming took 4 bases from V and 5 from J, leaving 17 bases between them. CDR1 is LGHDT, CDR2 YNNKEL, per germline (reference sequence). CDR3 length: 15 residues. CDR3 loop: CASSLGLEPRETQYF. CDR3 sequence (DNA): TGTGCCAGCAGCCTAGGCTTGGAACCTCGGGAGACCCAGTACTTC.

With respect to this clonotype: Germline is not matched at one junction end, which may reflect a read error. V and J are TRBV28 and TRBJ2-7; no reliable D call. Germline V gives CDR1 MDHEN, CDR2 SYDVKM. There are 15 residues in the CDR3. The CDR3 region is CASSPVKGSSCEQYF. The CDR3, as DNA: TGTGCCAGCAGTCCGGTCAAAGGCAGCTCCTGCGAGCAGTACTTC.

This clonotype was picked up a small number of times. Here the CDR3 reads CASSPLTGIGETQYF. As DNA, the CDR3 is TGTGCCAGCAGCCCCTTAACAGGGATCGGGGAGACCCAGTACTTC. The chain carries TRBV7-9 and TRBJ2-5; a weak D match, TRBD1 (6 bases). The V end lost 5 bases, the J end lost 5 bases, and 18 bases lay between the germline ends. The CDR3 length is 15 residues. CDR1 SEHNR and CDR2 FQNEAQ come from the germline V gene (reference sequence).

The V call is TRBV7-9, the J call TRBJ2-3; TRBD2 aligns across 14 bases. The CDR3 has 17 amino acids. V shed 0 bases and J 6 bases; nucleotides not matched to a gene: 5. Germline CDR1 is SEHNR and CDR2 is FQNEAQ (reference sequence). The CDR3 bases are TGTGCCAGCAGCTTAGCCAGGGGACTAGCGGGAGAGGATACGCAGTATTTT. It is translated as CASSLARGLAGEDTQYF.

This clonotype has only a few counts. The chain recombines TRBV5-1 with TRBJ2-1, with 8 bases matching TRBD2. The CDR3 is made up of 14 amino acids. The germline CDR1 and CDR2 sequences are SGHRS and YFSETQ. Trimming took 1 base from V and 6 from J; bases not matched to a gene: 3. CDR3 nucleotide sequence: TGCGCCAGCAGCTTGAAGGGGACTAGCAATGAGCAGTTCTTC. Its protein is CASSLKGTSNEQFF.

The chain recombines TRBV30 with TRBJ1-5; unclear D gene. CDR1 is GTSNPN and CDR2 is SVGIG in the germline V gene (reference sequence). The CDR3 extends over 13 amino acids. V lost 2 bases to trimming and J lost 3 bases, with 8 bases between them. CDR3 protein: CAWSLGVNQPQHF. CDR3 bases: TGTGCCTGGAGTCTCGGGGTCAATCAGCCCCAGCATTTT.

The J gene is TRBJ2-5, the V gene TRBV20-1; 12 nucleotides align to TRBD2. The CDR3 extends over 15 amino acids. V lost 5 bases and J lost 3; bases outside the gene matches: 7. Per the germline V gene, CDR1 is DFQATT and CDR2 is SNEGSKA (reference sequence). CDR3: CSASQTSGREETQYF. The CDR3 bases are TGCAGTGCTTCCCAGACTAGCGGGAGAGAAGAGACCCAGTACTTC.

This clonotype was picked up a small number of times. The genes are TRBV21-1 and TRBJ2-7; TRBD2 is the table's D call, not checked against the DNA. TRBV21-1 is a recognized pseudogene. This CDR3 is built from 16 residues. The CDR3, as DNA: TGTGCCAGCAGCAAAGTGAGCGGGAGTAAGACCTACGAGCAGTACTTC. This sequence encodes CASSKVSGSKTYEQYF.

V and J are TRBV10-3 and TRBJ2-2; possibly TRBD2 for D (5 bases). Germline CDR1 and CDR2: ENHRY and SYGVKD. CDR3 length: 14 residues. Trimming left V 2 bases short and J 4 bases short, with 8 bases between. CDR3 amino acids: CAISETRVTGELFF. CDR3 bases: TGTGCCATCAGTGAGACTAGGGTCACCGGGGAGCTGTTTTTT.

The CDR3 is CASSIRSSTEKLFF. The CDR3 region has the DNA TGTGCCAGCAGCATACGTAGTTCGACGGAAAAACTGTTTTTT. This chain joins TRBV5-6 and TRBJ1-4; D not resolved. Per germline, CDR1 SGHDT and CDR2 YYEEEE. The CDR3 consists of 14 residues. Trimming stripped 4 bases from V and 8 bases from J, with 15 bases between.

This clonotype was detected a few times. The V gene is TRBV9, the J gene TRBJ2-3; 8 bases line up with TRBD1. J gave up 3 bases and V 3 bases, and 3 bases lay outside the gene matches. CDR1 is SGDLS and CDR2 is YYNGEE in the germline V gene. The CDR3 runs 14 residues. Written as DNA, the CDR3 is TGTGCCAGCAGCGATGGACAGGGAACAGATACGCAGTATTTT. It encodes CASSDGQGTDTQYF.

V gene TRBV20-1 combines with J gene TRBJ2-3; 8 nucleotides match TRBD2. Trimming took 7 bases from V and 1 from J; bases not matched to a gene: 7. Germline CDR1 is DFQATT and CDR2 is SNEGSKA (reference sequence). The CDR3 has 14 residues. The DNA for the CDR3 is TGCAGTGTCCCGGGACTAGTCGGCACAGATACGCAGTATTTT. Protein product: CSVPGLVGTDTQYF.

The V call is TRBV20-1, the J call TRBJ2-3; 8 nucleotides match TRBD2. The CDR3 length is 13 residues. V lost 6 bases, J lost 5 bases, and 7 bases stayed unmatched. CDR1 is DFQATT, CDR2 SNEGSKA, per germline (reference sequence). This chain's CDR3 is CSARGAGGDTQYF. The CDR3 DNA reads TGCAGTGCGCGAGGGGCGGGGGGAGATACGCAGTATTTT.

This clonotype was counted between two and nine times. The chain joins TRBV28 to TRBJ2-2; TRBD2 is a possible D gene (6 bases). This CDR3 is built from 14 residues. Germline V gene sequence: CDR1 MDHEN, CDR2 SYDVKM. V was pared by 6 bases and J by 5 bases, with 13 bases between. The CDR3 here is CASSWTTRTGELFF. CDR3 coding DNA: TGTGCCAGCAGCTGGACTACGCGAACCGGGGAGCTGTTTTTT.

The chain links TRBV12-5 to TRBJ2-1; 8 bases map to TRBD1. The V and J ends lost 5 bases and 13 bases, in that order; junction bases with no gene match: 13. CDR1 and CDR2 from the germline V gene are LGHNT and FRNRAP. CDR3 size: 14 residues. The CDR3 bases are TGTGCTAGTGGTCTAAACTTCGCAGGGGGCGGTCAGTTCTTC. This codes for CASGLNFAGGGQFF.

This clonotype was counted between two and nine times. The V and J genes are TRBV20-1 and TRBJ2-5; 8 bases are a match to TRBD2. The V gene end was trimmed by 1 base and the J gene end by 4 bases; junction bases not matched to a gene: 14. The CDR3 is 17 amino acids. Looked up from germline, CDR1 is DFQATT and CDR2 is SNEGSKA (reference sequence). Here the CDR3 DNA reads TGCAGTGCTAGAGTCGTAGCGGGATTGGGGTGGGGAGAGACCCAGTACTTC. Translating it yields CSARVVAGLGWGETQYF.

This clonotype has just a few counts. The chain is built from TRBV11-1 and TRBJ2-7, with 15 bases fitting TRBD2. This CDR3 contains 19 residues. Germline CDR1 SGHAT, CDR2 FQDESV (reference sequence). V was pared by 5 bases and J by 1 base, with 12 bases of the junction left unmatched. The DNA of the CDR3 is TGTGCCAGCAGCGCCCAAAGGACTAGCGGGAGGGCCGGATCCTACGAGCAGTACTTC. The encoded protein is CASSAQRTSGRAGSYEQYF.